This T cell receptor beta chain was recovered during a study of CD8 T cells in ankylosing spondylitis. This clonotype has only a few counts. The antigen is unknown. J gave up 4 bases and V 6 bases, and 13 bases lay outside the gene matches. The CDR3 sequence is 16 residues long. The germline gives CDR1 DFQATT, CDR2 SNEGSKA (reference sequence). TCRdb redid the calling of the 5' RACE reads with MiXCR, one entry per CDR3 protein. The table includes 350,000 to 450,000 distinct CDR3 sequences, 25% to 30% detected once. General study findings and limits: Ankylosing spondylitis blood appeared to carry a characteristic TCR beta motif of roughly 8 highly homologous variants.

The gene calls are TRBV20-1 and TRBJ2-1, with 9 bases aligning to TRBD2. Sequenced input: blood, either unsorted or a sorted T cell fraction (not recorded which). This TCR was recovered from a male donor with ankylosing spondylitis. CDR3 DNA sequence: TGCAGTGCAAAGAGTAGCGGGAGTAAAATTTACAATGAGCAGTTCTTC. Amino acid sequence: CSAKSSGSKIYNEQFF.